These 11 T cell receptor beta chains originate from one sample sequenced in a study of T-cell reconstitution after alpha-beta-depleted transplantation in children. Unique molecular identifiers were incorporated when the TCRbeta library was constructed. Using its own MiXCR run on the PCR reads, TCRdb lists one record per CDR3 protein. The sample carries around 680,000 distinct CDR3 sequences, approximately 17% recorded once. The starting material was PBMCs from the stem cell graft donor, obtained from the stem cell graft. The receptors were gathered from a human donor who donated a stem cell graft to a child with acute myeloid leukemia.

There are a few counts of this clonotype. The chain couples TRBV20-1 to TRBJ2-1; 11 nucleotides match TRBD2. Germline loops: CDR1 DFQATT, CDR2 SNEGSKA (reference sequence). Germline trimming cut 5 bases from V and 6 bases from J; bases unmatched to any gene: 9. The CDR3 has 15 residues. The CDR3 spells CSASQLAGVSNEQFF. In DNA form, the CDR3 reads TGCAGTGCTTCCCAACTAGCGGGGGTCTCCAATGAGCAGTTCTTC.

This clonotype came up many times. The gene calls are TRBV27 and TRBJ2-1; 11 bases are a match to TRBD1. V was clipped by 3 bases and J by 6 bases; unmatched bases: 4. The germline CDR1 and CDR2 sequences are MNHEY and SMNVEV (reference sequence). This CDR3 comprises 15 residues. Here the CDR3 reads CASSFGQGASNEQFF. The CDR3 bases are TGTGCCAGCAGTTTCGGACAGGGGGCTAGCAATGAGCAGTTCTTC.

In this sample, this clonotype turned up many times. This chain joins TRBV7-8 and TRBJ1-1; D is unresolved. The germline gives CDR1 SGHVS, CDR2 FQNEAQ. V shed 0 bases and J shed 7 bases, with 15 bases lying between them. CDR3 length: 15 residues. The DNA of the CDR3 is TGTGCCAGCAGCTTAGCGCGGGAAGGGAGGAGTGAAGCTTTCTTT. Encoded protein: CASSLAREGRSEAFF.

The rearrangement uses TRBV25-1 and TRBJ2-1; 8 bases are shared with TRBD1. Germline V gene data show CDR1 as MGHDK and CDR2 as SYGVNS. This CDR3 is 15 amino acids long. Trimming took 7 bases from V and 3 from J; bases not matched to a gene: 8. The CDR3 reads CASTKGDRSYNEQFF. Here the CDR3 DNA reads TGTGCCAGCACCAAAGGGGACAGGAGCTACAATGAGCAGTTCTTC.

The table lists this clonotype with a few counts. The rearrangement links TRBV20-1 to TRBJ2-3, with D perhaps given as TRBD1 or TRBD2 (6 bases each). Trimming removed 6 bases at V and 0 bases at J, with 13 bases between. The CDR3 extends over 14 amino acids. Germline V gene lookup returns CDR1 DFQATT and CDR2 SNEGSKA (reference sequence). The CDR3 DNA reads TGCAGTGCCGTGGGGGCGGGAAGCACAGATACGCAGTATTTT. Translation gives CSAVGAGSTDTQYF.

Only a few counts were recorded for this clonotype. This chain joins TRBV20-1 and TRBJ2-7; the D gene is possibly TRBD2 (6 bases). Trimming removed 3 bases at V and 2 bases at J, with 14 bases between. The CDR3 is 14 amino acids. Germline V CDR1 and CDR2: DFQATT, SNEGSKA (reference sequence). The CDR3 DNA follows: TGCAGTGCTAGGGAGGGGCGTACGACCTACGAGCAGTACTTC. This translates into CSAREGRTTYEQYF.

This clonotype was seen at least ten times. The V call is TRBV6-5, the J call TRBJ1-4, with D hard to call. The CDR3 is made up of 16 amino acids. V was cut by 0 bases and J by 8 bases, with 16 bases left in between. Germline V CDR1 and CDR2: MNHEY, SVGAGI. CDR3 loop: CASSYSGGLPREKLFF. As DNA, the CDR3 is TGTGCCAGCAGTTACTCGGGAGGCCTACCGAGGGAAAAACTGTTTTTT.

This clonotype has only a few counts. The chain links TRBV20-1 to TRBJ2-7, with 10 positions matching TRBD1. Trimming took 7 bases from V and 5 from J; bases not matched to a gene: 20. The CDR3 has 17 amino acids. Germline V gene data show CDR1 as DFQATT and CDR2 as SNEGSKA (reference sequence). CDR3 nucleotides: TGCAGTGTTAGTCTCCACTTTCGACAGGGGGCTTTAGACGAGCAGTACTTC. Translation gives CSVSLHFRQGALDEQYF.

This clonotype was detected only a few times. The rearrangement links TRBV21-1 to TRBJ2-6. TRBV21-1 has pseudogene status. This CDR3 is 16 amino acids long. This CDR3 reads CASSKEKYSGANVLTF. For the CDR3, the DNA is TGTGCCAGCAGCAAAGAAAAGTACTCTGGGGCCAACGTCCTGACTTTC.

The chain uses TRBV4-1 and TRBJ2-2; D is possibly TRBD2 (5 bases). The germline V gene has CDR1 MGHRA and CDR2 YSYEKL. This CDR3 is built from 16 residues. V was cut by 1 base and J by 4 bases, with 13 bases left in between. CDR3 bases: TGCGCCAGCAGCCAAGGGACGCGGGTCGGCACCGGGGAGCTGTTTTTT. Residues: CASSQGTRVGTGELFF.

Only a few counts were recorded for this clonotype. The chain combines TRBV20-1 with TRBJ1-6, with TRBD1 as a possible D gene (5 bases). CDR1 is DFQATT and CDR2 is SNEGSKA in the germline V gene (reference sequence). Trimming left V 0 bases short and J 10 bases short, with 13 bases between. The CDR3 is 14 amino acids. CDR3 bases: TGCAGTGCTAGAGATAGTCAGGGACGATCACCCCTCCACTTT. Protein: CSARDSQGRSPLHF.